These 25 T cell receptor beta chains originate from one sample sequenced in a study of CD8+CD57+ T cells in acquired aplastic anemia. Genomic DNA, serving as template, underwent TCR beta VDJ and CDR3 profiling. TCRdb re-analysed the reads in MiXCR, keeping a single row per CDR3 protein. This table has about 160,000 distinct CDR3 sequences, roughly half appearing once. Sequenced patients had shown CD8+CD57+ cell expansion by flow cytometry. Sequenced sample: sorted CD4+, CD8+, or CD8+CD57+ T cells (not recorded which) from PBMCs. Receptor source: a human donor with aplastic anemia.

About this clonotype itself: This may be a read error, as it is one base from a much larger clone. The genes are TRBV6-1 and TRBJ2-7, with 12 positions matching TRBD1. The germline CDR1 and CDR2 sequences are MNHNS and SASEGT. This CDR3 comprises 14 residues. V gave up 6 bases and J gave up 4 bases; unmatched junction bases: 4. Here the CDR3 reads CASRGQGASYEQYF. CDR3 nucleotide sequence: TGTGCCAGCAGGGGACAGGGGGCTTCGTACGAGCAGTACTTC.

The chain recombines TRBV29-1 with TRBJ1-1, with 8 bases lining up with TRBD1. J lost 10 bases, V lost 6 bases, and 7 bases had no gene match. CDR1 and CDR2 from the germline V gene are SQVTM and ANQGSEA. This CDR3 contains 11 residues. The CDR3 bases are TGCAGCGTCGTACAGGGGGATGGAGCTTTCTTT. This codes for CSVVQGDGAFF.

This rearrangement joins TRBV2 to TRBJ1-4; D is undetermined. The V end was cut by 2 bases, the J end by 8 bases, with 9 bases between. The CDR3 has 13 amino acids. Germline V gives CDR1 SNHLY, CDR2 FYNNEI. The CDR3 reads CASSEWAREKLFF. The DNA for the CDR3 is TGTGCCAGCAGTGAATGGGCAAGAGAAAAACTGTTTTTT.

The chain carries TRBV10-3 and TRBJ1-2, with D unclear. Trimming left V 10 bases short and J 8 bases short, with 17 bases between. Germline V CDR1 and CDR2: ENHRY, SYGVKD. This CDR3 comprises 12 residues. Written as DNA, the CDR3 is TGTGCCAACAATACCGGGGAATCCGGCTACACCTTC. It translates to CANNTGESGYTF.

The CDR3: CSVEVTFYEQYF. Here the CDR3 DNA reads TGCAGCGTTGAAGTAACTTTCTACGAGCAGTACTTC. V and J are TRBV29-1 and TRBJ2-7, with D uncertain. Germline V gives CDR1 SQVTM, CDR2 ANQGSEA. CDR3 length: 12 residues. Between the trimmed V and J ends, which lost 1 base and 3 bases, there was a span of 7 bases.

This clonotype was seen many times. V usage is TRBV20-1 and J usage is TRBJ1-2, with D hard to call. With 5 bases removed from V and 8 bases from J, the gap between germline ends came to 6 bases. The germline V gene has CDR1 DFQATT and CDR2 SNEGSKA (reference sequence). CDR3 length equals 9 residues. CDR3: CSAGVGYTF. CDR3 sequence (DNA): TGCAGTGCTGGTGTAGGCTACACCTTC.

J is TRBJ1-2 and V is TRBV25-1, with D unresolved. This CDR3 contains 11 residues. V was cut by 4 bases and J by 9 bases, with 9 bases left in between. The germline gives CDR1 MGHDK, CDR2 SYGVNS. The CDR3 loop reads CASSVSASYTF. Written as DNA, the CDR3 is TGTGCCAGCAGTGTATCGGCTAGCTACACCTTC.

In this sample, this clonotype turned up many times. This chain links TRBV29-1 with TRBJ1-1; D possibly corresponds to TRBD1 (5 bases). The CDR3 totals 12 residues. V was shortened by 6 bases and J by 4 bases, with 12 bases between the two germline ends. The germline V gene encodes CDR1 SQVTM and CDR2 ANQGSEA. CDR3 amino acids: CSVTREGTEAFF. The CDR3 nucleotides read TGCAGCGTAACCAGGGAGGGCACTGAAGCTTTCTTT.

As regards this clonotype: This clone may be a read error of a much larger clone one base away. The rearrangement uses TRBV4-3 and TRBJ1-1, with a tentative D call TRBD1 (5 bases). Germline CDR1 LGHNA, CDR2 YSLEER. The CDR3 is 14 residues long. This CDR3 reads CPSSQVARDFEAFF. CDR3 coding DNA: TGCCCCAGCAGCCAAGTGGCCCGGGACTTTGAAGCTTTCTTT.

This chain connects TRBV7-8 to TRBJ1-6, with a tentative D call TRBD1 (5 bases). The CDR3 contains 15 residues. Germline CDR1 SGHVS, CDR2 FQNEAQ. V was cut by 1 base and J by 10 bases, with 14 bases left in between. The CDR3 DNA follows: TGTGCCAGCAGCTTAGACCAGGGTAGGAGATCACCCCTCCACTTT. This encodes CASSLDQGRRSPLHF.

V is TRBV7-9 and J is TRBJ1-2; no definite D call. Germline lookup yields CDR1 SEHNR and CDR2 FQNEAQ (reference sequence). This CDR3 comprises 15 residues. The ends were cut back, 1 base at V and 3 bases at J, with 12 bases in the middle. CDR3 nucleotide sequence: TGTGCCAGCAGCTTAGGTGCAGGAAGGGACTATGGCTACACCTTC. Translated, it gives CASSLGAGRDYGYTF. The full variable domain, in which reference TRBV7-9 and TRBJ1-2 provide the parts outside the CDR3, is DTGVSQNPRHKITKRGQNVTFRCDPISEHNRLYWYRQTLGQGPEFLTYFQNEAQLEKSRLLSDRFSAERPKGSFSTLEIQRTEQGDSAMYLCASSLGAGRDYGYTFGSGTRLTVV.

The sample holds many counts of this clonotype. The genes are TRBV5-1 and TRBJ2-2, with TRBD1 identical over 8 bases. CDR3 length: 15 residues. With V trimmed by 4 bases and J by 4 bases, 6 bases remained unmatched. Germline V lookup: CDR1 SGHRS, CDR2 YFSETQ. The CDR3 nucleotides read TGCGCCAGCAGCCCGCGGACAGGGATCACCGGGGAGCTGTTTTTT. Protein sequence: CASSPRTGITGELFF.

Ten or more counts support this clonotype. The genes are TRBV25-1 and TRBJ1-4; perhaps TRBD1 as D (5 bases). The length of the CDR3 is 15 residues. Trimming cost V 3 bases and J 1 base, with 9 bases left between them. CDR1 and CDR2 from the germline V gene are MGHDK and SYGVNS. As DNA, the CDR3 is TGTGCCAGCAGTGAGGTTGGGGGAACTAATGAAAAACTGTTTTTT. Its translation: CASSEVGGTNEKLFF.

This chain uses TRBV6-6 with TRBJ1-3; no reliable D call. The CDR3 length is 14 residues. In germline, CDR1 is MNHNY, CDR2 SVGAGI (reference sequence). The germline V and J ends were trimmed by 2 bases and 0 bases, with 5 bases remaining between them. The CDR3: CASSYSLSGNTIYF. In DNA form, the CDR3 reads TGTGCCAGCAGTTACAGTCTCTCTGGAAACACCATATATTTT.

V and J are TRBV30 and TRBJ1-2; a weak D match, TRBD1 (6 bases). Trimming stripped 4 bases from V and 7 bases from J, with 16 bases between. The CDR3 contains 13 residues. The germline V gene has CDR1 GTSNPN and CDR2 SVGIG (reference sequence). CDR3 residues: CAWKYAGAGGYTF. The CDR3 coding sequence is TGTGCCTGGAAGTACGCGGGGGCGGGTGGCTACACCTTC.

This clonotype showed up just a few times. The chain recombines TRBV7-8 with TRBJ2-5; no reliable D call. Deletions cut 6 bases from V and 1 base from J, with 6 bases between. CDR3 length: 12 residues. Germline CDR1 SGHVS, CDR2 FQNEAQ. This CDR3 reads CASSRSQETQYF. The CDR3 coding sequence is TGTGCCAGCAGTAGGAGCCAAGAGACCCAGTACTTC.

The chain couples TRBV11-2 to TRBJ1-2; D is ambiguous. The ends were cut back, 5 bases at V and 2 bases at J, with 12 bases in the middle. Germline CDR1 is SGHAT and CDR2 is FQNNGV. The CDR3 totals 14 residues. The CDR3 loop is CASSQVYTNYGYTF. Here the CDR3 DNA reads TGTGCCAGCAGCCAAGTATACACCAACTATGGCTACACCTTC.

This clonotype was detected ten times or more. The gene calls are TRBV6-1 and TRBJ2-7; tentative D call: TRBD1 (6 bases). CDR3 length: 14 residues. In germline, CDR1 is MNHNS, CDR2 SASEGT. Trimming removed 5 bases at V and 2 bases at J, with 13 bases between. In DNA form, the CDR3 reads TGTGCCAGCAGTCCTCGGACAGAGACCTACGAGCAGTACTTC. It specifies CASSPRTETYEQYF.

DNA for the CDR3: TGTGCCAGCTCACCAACCGGGCCCGAAGCTTTCTTT. This encodes CASSPTGPEAFF. J is TRBJ1-1 and V is TRBV7-2, with unresolved D. CDR3 size: 12 residues. Between the trimmed V and J ends, which lost 8 bases and 8 bases, there was a span of 15 bases. Germline V lookup: CDR1 SGHTA, CDR2 FQGNSA.

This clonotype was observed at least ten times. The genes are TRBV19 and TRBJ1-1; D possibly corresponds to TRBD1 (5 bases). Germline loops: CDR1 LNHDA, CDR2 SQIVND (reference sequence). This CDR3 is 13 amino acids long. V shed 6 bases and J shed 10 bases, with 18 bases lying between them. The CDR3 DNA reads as TGTGCCAGTAGGACAGATACCCGAATCGGAGCTTTCTTT. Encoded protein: CASRTDTRIGAFF.

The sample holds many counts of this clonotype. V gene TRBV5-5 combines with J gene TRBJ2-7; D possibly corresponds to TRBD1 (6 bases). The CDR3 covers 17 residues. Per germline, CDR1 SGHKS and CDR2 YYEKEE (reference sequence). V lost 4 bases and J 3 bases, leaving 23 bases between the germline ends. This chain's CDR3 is CASSLQSPTGPYYEQYF. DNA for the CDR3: TGTGCCAGCAGCCTCCAGTCACCGACAGGACCATACTACGAGCAGTACTTC.

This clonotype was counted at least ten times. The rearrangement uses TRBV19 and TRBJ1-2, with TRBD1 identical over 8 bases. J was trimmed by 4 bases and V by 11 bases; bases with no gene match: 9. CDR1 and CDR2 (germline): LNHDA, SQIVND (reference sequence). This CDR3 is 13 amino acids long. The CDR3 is CAADSGGGYGYTF. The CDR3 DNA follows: TGTGCCGCCGACTCAGGGGGCGGCTATGGCTACACCTTC.

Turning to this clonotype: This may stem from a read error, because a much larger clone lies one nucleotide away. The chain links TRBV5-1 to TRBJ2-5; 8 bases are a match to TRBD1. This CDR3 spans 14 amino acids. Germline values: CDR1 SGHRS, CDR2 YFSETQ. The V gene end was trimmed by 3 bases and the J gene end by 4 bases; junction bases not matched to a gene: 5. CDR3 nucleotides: TGCGCCAGCAGCTCAGGACAGGGCGCAGAGACCCAGTACTTC. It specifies CASSSGQGAETQYF.

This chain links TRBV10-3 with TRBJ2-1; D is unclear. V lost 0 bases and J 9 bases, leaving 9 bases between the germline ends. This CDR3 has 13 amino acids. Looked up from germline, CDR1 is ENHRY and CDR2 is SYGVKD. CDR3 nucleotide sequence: TGTGCCATCAGTGAGTCGCTAGGAATTGAGCAGTTCTTC. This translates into CAISESLGIEQFF.

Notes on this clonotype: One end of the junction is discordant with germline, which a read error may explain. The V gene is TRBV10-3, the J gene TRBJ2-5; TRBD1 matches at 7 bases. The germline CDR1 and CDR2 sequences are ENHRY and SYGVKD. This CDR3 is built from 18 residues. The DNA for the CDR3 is TGTGCCAGCAGTAGGGCCCGGACAGGCAGGGGATTATCAGAGACCCAGTACTTC. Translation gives CASSRARTGRGLSETQYF.